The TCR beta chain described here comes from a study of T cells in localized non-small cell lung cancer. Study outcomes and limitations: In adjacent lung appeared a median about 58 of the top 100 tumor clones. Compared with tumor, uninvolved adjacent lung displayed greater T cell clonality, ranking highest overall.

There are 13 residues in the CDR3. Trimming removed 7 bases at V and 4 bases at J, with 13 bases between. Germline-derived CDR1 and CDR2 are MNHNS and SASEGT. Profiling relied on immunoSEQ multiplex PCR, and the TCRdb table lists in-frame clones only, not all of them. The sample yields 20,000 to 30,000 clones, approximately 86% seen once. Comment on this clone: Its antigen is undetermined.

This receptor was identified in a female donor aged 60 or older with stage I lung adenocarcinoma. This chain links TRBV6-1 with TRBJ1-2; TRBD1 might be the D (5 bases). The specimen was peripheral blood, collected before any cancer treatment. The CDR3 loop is CASIDSYLYGYTF. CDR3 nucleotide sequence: TGTGCCAGCATTGACAGTTACCTCTATGGCTACACCTTC.